This TCR beta chain was captured by sequencing in a study of identifying expanded T cells in peripheral blood. Broader study findings: Clone count variance between roughly 2-week samples rose with total template count. About 1.2 clones differed between technical replicates, versus about 15 and 19 over time.

Collection occurred without any documented infections or immune events in donors. On this clone itself: Its antigen is still unknown.

The V and J ends lost 4 bases and 3 bases respectively, with 13 bases between them. CDR3 size: 14 residues. Germline V lookup: CDR1 SGHDT, CDR2 YYEEEE. Assay used: immunoSEQ multiplex PCR; TCRdb lists only in-frame clones, some missing. Here the sample spans 75,000 to 95,000 clones, around 90% being singletons. The gene calls are TRBV5-6 and TRBJ1-1, with a weak D call TRBD1 (5 bases). This sequence was found in a person aged 18 to 70 in good health. Input material: blood. The CDR3 bases are TGTGCCAGCAGCCGACAGTCCCGGGACACTGAAGCTTTCTTT. Translation gives CASSRQSRDTEAFF. The complete variable domain, with remaining parts taken from reference TRBV5-6 and TRBJ1-1, reads DAGVTQSPTHLIKTRGQQVTLRCSPKSGHDTVSWYQQALGQGPQFIFQYYEEEERQRGNFPDRFSGHQFPNYSSELNVNALLLGDSALYLCASSRQSRDTEAFFGQGTRLTVV.